These 9 T cell receptor beta chains originate from one sample sequenced in a study of blood T cell repertoires in COVID-19. Produced via immunoSEQ multiplex PCR; TCRdb's table is partial and in-frame only. The table lists around 94,000 clones, about 90% of them singletons. The material sequenced was peripheral blood. These receptor sequences come from a man between 45 and 60 years old with active COVID-19.

J is TRBJ1-1 and V is TRBV3-1 (or the pseudogene TRBV3-2), with D perhaps matching TRBD1 (5 bases). The germline V gene has CDR1 LGHDT and CDR2 YNNKEL (reference sequence). Trimming left V 1 base short and J 7 bases short, with 13 bases between. CDR3 size: 14 residues. The CDR3: CASSQARRQFEAFF. In DNA form, the CDR3 reads TGTGCCAGCAGCCAAGCAAGAAGACAGTTTGAAGCTTTCTTT.

The chain combines TRBV2 with TRBJ1-5, with no clear D. The germline V and J ends were trimmed by 2 bases and 4 bases, with 15 bases remaining between them. Germline V gene data show CDR1 as SNHLY and CDR2 as FYNNEI. The CDR3 covers 16 residues. CDR3 nucleotides: TGTGCCAGCAGTGAATCCCCTGGGCAGAATAATCAGCCCCAGCATTTT. It codes for CASSESPGQNNQPQHF.

The J gene is TRBJ1-6, the V gene TRBV2; the D is unclear. V lost 1 base to trimming and J lost 7 bases, with 14 bases between them. The germline CDR1 and CDR2 sequences are SNHLY and FYNNEI. This CDR3 region has 16 residues. CDR3 DNA: TGTGCCAGCAGTGAAGGAGTAACGTATCCGAATTCACCCCTCCACTTT. This encodes CASSEGVTYPNSPLHF.

V is TRBV5-1 and J is TRBJ2-3; perhaps TRBD2 as D (6 bases). Between the trimmed V and J ends, which lost 4 bases and 3 bases, there was a span of 12 bases. The CDR3 runs to 14 residues. Germline V lookup: CDR1 SGHRS, CDR2 YFSETQ. In DNA form, the CDR3 reads TGCGCCAGCAGCCGGGACTGGGGGACAGATACGCAGTATTTT. Protein sequence: CASSRDWGTDTQYF.

V gene TRBV4-1 combines with J gene TRBJ2-7; tentatively, D is TRBD2 (6 bases). V was clipped by 0 bases and J by 2 bases, with 14 bases between them. Germline CDR1 reads MGHRA; CDR2 reads YSYEKL. This CDR3 is 16 amino acids long. CDR3 in DNA: TGCGCCAGCAGCCAAGATCTGGCGGGAACACCCTACGAGCAGTACTTC. It translates to CASSQDLAGTPYEQYF.

The gene calls are TRBV4-1 and TRBJ2-1, with D hard to call. The length of the CDR3 is 12 residues. V lost 4 bases, J lost 6 bases, and 7 bases lay in between. The V gene's germline CDR1 is MGHRA and CDR2 YSYEKL. The DNA of the CDR3 is TGCGCCAGCAGCCCTGGCCCCAATGAGCAGTTCTTC. This encodes CASSPGPNEQFF.

The genes are TRBV7-9 and TRBJ2-7; D ambiguous. Germline V gene sequence: CDR1 SEHNR, CDR2 FQNEAQ (reference sequence). Trimming cost V 5 bases and J 3 bases, with 14 bases left between them. The CDR3 runs 14 residues. The CDR3 sequence: CASSNLQWSYEQYF. DNA of the CDR3: TGTGCCAGCAGCAATCTCCAGTGGAGCTACGAGCAGTACTTC.

CDR3 sequence (DNA): TGCGCCAGCAGCCAGCCCGGCACGAAGGAGCGGACAGATACGCAGTATTTT. Translated, it gives CASSQPGTKERTDTQYF. The chain links TRBV4-1 to TRBJ2-3; D perhaps matches TRBD2 (5 bases). This CDR3 spans 17 amino acids. CDR1 and CDR2 (germline): MGHRA, YSYEKL. V gave up 3 bases and J gave up 3 bases, with 19 bases separating them.

This clone occurred a few times. The DNA of the CDR3 is TGCGCCAGCAGACCCCGACAGGGGGCAAGCGGGACTGAAGCTTTCTTT. Translated, it gives CASRPRQGASGTEAFF. The chain has TRBV5-1 and TRBJ1-1, with 10 nucleotides matching TRBD1. This CDR3 region has 16 residues. In germline, CDR1 is SGHRS, CDR2 YFSETQ. After removal of 5 bases from V and 5 bases from J, the junction contained 12 bases not matched to a gene.